Below are 9 T cell receptor beta chains sequenced from a single sample in a study of OX40 agonist ivuxolimab in advanced cancers. Clones were read by immunoSEQ multiplex PCR, and TCRdb kept only the in-frame ones, dropping some. The profile covers roughly 97,000 clones, with 86% appearing a single time and around 6% taken by the ten largest. This material consisted of CD4+ or CD8+ T cells sorted from blood, taken in a trial of the OX40 agonist ivuxolimab. The receptors were sampled from an adult with an advanced solid tumor such as melanoma, head and neck, liver or kidney cancer.

The chain links TRBV18 to TRBJ1-3, with TRBD1 matching 7 bases. The V gene's germline CDR1 is KGHSH and CDR2 LQKENI. V shed 4 bases and J 2 bases; nucleotides not matched to a gene: 5. CDR3 length: 15 residues. This CDR3 is CASSLATGAGNTIYF. CDR3 DNA sequence: TGTGCCAGCTCACTAGCAACAGGGGCTGGAAACACCATATATTTT.

This sequence joins TRBV5-1 and TRBJ2-4; tentative D call: TRBD2 (5 bases). Between the trimmed V and J ends, which lost 2 bases and 2 bases, there was a span of 11 bases. In germline, CDR1 is SGHRS, CDR2 YFSETQ. The CDR3 covers 15 residues. The DNA of the CDR3 is TGCGCCAGCAGCTTCGGGGTGGTATCCAAAAACATTCAGTACTTC. Encoded protein: CASSFGVVSKNIQYF. Filled out from reference TRBV5-1 and TRBJ2-4, the complete variable domain reads KAGVTQTPRYLIKTRGQQVTLSCSPISGHRSVSWYQQTPGQGLQFLFEYFSETQRNKGNFPGRFSGRQFSNSRSEMNVSTLELGDSALYLCASSFGVVSKNIQYFGAGTRLSVL.

The chain is built from TRBV18 and TRBJ1-5; weak D call: TRBD1 (5 bases). CDR3 size: 13 residues. The germline CDR1 and CDR2 sequences are KGHSH and LQKENI. With 6 bases removed from V and 5 bases from J, the gap between germline ends came to 11 bases. In DNA form, the CDR3 reads TGTGCCAGCTCCCCGGGGGTTTATCAGCCCCAGCATTTT. Translating it yields CASSPGVYQPQHF.

This sequence joins TRBV5-4 and TRBJ1-4; possibly TRBD1 for D (6 bases). V was clipped by 2 bases and J by 2 bases, with 10 bases between them. Germline lookup yields CDR1 SGHNT and CDR2 YYREEE (reference sequence). This CDR3 is 15 amino acids long. The CDR3 bases are TGTGCCAGCAGCTTACAGGGATCGACTAATGAAAAACTGTTTTTT. Translation: CASSLQGSTNEKLFF.

Here the CDR3 reads CASRRGTEANYGYTF. The CDR3 bases are TGTGCCAGCCGACGGGGGACAGAAGCTAACTATGGCTACACCTTC. The J gene is TRBJ1-2, the V gene TRBV6-5; TRBD1 matches at 7 bases. V gave up 8 bases and J gave up 0 bases; unmatched junction bases: 9. Per germline, CDR1 MNHEY and CDR2 SVGAGI. The length of the CDR3 is 15 residues.

This clone was seen a single time. The CDR3 protein is CASSRPSGGPNLNYGYTF. The CDR3, as DNA: TGTGCCAGCAGCCGCCCGTCGGGGGGGCCAAACCTTAACTATGGCTACACCTTC. This rearrangement joins TRBV7-9 to TRBJ1-2; weak D call: TRBD1 (6 bases). The length of the CDR3 is 18 residues. Between the trimmed V and J ends, which lost 5 bases and 1 base, there was a span of 23 bases. Germline CDR1 is SEHNR and CDR2 is FQNEAQ (reference sequence).

This clone was picked up one time. The chain employs TRBV5-1 and TRBJ2-6; 7 bases are shared with TRBD1. The V gene end was trimmed by 6 bases and the J gene end by 2 bases; junction bases not matched to a gene: 5. CDR3 length: 15 residues. The V gene's germline CDR1 is SGHRS and CDR2 YFSETQ. This chain's CDR3 is CASNDQGAGANVLTF. CDR3 DNA sequence: TGCGCCAGCAATGATCAGGGGGCTGGGGCCAACGTCCTGACTTTC. The full variable domain, in which reference TRBV5-1 and TRBJ2-6 provide the parts outside the CDR3, is KAGVTQTPRYLIKTRGQQVTLSCSPISGHRSVSWYQQTPGQGLQFLFEYFSETQRNKGNFPGRFSGRQFSNSRSEMNVSTLELGDSALYLCASNDQGAGANVLTFGAGSRLTVL.

The rearrangement joins TRBV7-6 to TRBJ1-2; 10 positions agree with TRBD1. With 1 base clipped from V and 1 base from J, the junction kept 9 bases outside the gene matches. CDR3 length: 18 amino acids. Germline loops: CDR1 SGHVS, CDR2 FNYEAQ. As DNA, the CDR3 is TGTGCCAGCAGCTTAGTCCCTCCCGGACAGGGGGTTAACTATGGCTACACCTTC. It codes for CASSLVPPGQGVNYGYTF.

The rearrangement links TRBV7-2 to TRBJ2-3; D is unclear. The germline CDR1 and CDR2 sequences are SGHTA and FQGNSA. The CDR3 is 14 residues long. With 0 bases removed from V and 4 bases from J, the gap between germline ends came to 8 bases. The CDR3 protein is CASSLASRPDTQYF. CDR3 coding DNA: TGTGCCAGCAGCTTAGCCAGTCGGCCAGATACGCAGTATTTT. The full variable domain, rest sourced from reference TRBV7-2 and TRBJ2-3, is GAGVSQSPSNKVTEKGKDVELRCDPISGHTALYWYRQSLGQGLEFLIYFQGNSAPDKSGLPSDRFSAERTGGSVSTLTIQRTQQEDSAVYLCASSLASRPDTQYFGPGTRLTVL.